This entry concerns a single T cell receptor beta chain. This sample is drawn from a study of shared clonotypes between healthy human individuals. Clones were sequenced by immunoSEQ multiplex PCR, and TCRdb holds only the in-frame ones, with some missing. This sample has 950,000 to 1,300,000 clones; 70% to 80% occur once, and the top ten carry 1.5%. The length of the CDR3 is 15 residues. Unmatched junction bases numbered 8, after V lost 3 bases and J lost 6 bases. Germline assignment: CDR1 SGHRS and CDR2 YFSETQ. This rearrangement joins TRBV5-1 to TRBJ2-7, with TRBD2 matching over 11 bases. Sequencing was done on a sample of memory CD4+ T cells sorted from blood. Subset indicated: CD45RA-negative fraction. The origin of this receptor is a man younger than 35 in good health. The CDR3 DNA follows: TGCGCCAGCAGCTCGACTAGCGGGGTTTTGGTCGAGCAGTACTTC. It codes for CASSSTSGVLVEQYF.